This passage covers 27 T cell receptor beta chains from one sample sequenced in a study of T cell repertoires in cytomegalovirus infection. TCRdb analysed the reads with MiXCR anew, one entry per CDR3 protein. Of about 920,000 distinct CDR3 sequences listed, approximately 32% were seen once; the top ten hold roughly 13%. These receptors have no identified antigens. The specimen was cultured CD8+ T cells from PBMCs, collected from culture after CMV antigen stimulation. All receptors come from a human donor in good health (CMV status not recorded). Some clones in this sample may be carry-over from other donors' samples.

This sequence joins TRBV7-9 and TRBJ2-6; D is undetermined. This CDR3 has 17 amino acids. Looked up from germline, CDR1 is SEHNR and CDR2 is FQNEAQ (reference sequence). Trimming pared 1 base from V and 0 bases from J, leaving 10 bases between. The CDR3 is CASSLEGPFSGANVLTF. The DNA of the CDR3 is TGTGCCAGCAGCTTAGAAGGACCGTTCTCTGGGGCCAACGTCCTGACTTTC. The whole variable domain, remainder taken from reference TRBV7-9 and TRBJ2-6, is DTGVSQNPRHKITKRGQNVTFRCDPISEHNRLYWYRQTLGQGPEFLTYFQNEAQLEKSRLLSDRFSAERPKGSFSTLEIQRTEQGDSAMYLCASSLEGPFSGANVLTFGAGSRLTVL.

This clonotype was observed many times. The rearrangement uses TRBV6-1 and TRBJ2-3; D not resolved. The CDR3 runs 14 residues. The V end lost 1 base, the J end lost 0 bases, and 5 bases lay between the germline ends. CDR1 MNHNS and CDR2 SASEGT come from the germline V gene. Written as DNA, the CDR3 is TGTGCCAGCAGTGAAGTGGGCAGCACAGATACGCAGTATTTT. Its protein is CASSEVGSTDTQYF.

The CDR3 DNA reads TGTGCCAGTAGTATCGACTCGGGACAGCCTAGAAACACCATATATTTT. Its protein is CASSIDSGQPRNTIYF. The J gene is TRBJ1-3, the V gene TRBV19; TRBD1 matches 7 bases. J was trimmed by 5 bases and V by 3 bases; bases with no gene match: 10. This CDR3 has 16 amino acids. Germline CDR1 LNHDA, CDR2 SQIVND (reference sequence).

Note on this clonotype: Sequence at one end of the junction differs from germline and may be a read error. The V call is TRBV7-6, the J call TRBJ2-1, with D hard to call. Germline V gives CDR1 SGHVS, CDR2 FNYEAQ. This CDR3 is built from 12 residues. The CDR3 here is CAGSLGWGEQFF. CDR3 DNA sequence: TGTGCCGGCAGCTTGGGATGGGGTGAGCAGTTCTTC.

As concerns this clonotype: This may arise from a read error, as a much more abundant clone is one base away. The chain links TRBV7-6 to TRBJ2-3; D is perhaps TRBD2 (6 bases). Germline V gene sequence: CDR1 SGHVS, CDR2 FNYEAQ. The CDR3 consists of 16 residues. The chain's CDR3 is CANSPAGLSSTDTQYF. The CDR3 DNA follows: TGTGCCAACAGCCCCGCGGGGCTTTCTAGCACAGATACGCAGTATTTT.

Remarks on this clonotype: A much more abundant neighbour one base away suggests this may be a read error. The J gene is TRBJ1-2, the V gene TRBV12-3 or TRBV12-4, with TRBD1 matching 7 bases. V was pared by 2 bases and J by 4 bases, with 10 bases of the junction left unmatched. The CDR3 has 16 residues. The CDR3 loop reads CASSLKLRDSPYGYTF. The DNA of the CDR3 is TGTGCCAGCAGTTTAAAATTAAGGGACAGTCCCTATGGCTACACCTTC.

This clonotype was counted at least ten times. The chain uses TRBV7-8 and TRBJ2-1; TRBD1 matches 7 bases. Germline V gene sequence: CDR1 SGHVS, CDR2 FQNEAQ. Germline trimming cut 2 bases from V and 2 bases from J; bases unmatched to any gene: 6. This CDR3 spans 16 amino acids. The CDR3, as DNA: TGTGCCAGCAGCTTAAGGGACAGCCCTACCTACAATGAGCAGTTCTTC. Translating it yields CASSLRDSPTYNEQFF.

This chain links TRBV7-3 with TRBJ2-2; a possible D gene is TRBD2 (7 bases). The CDR3 contains 14 residues. V lost 5 bases, J lost 12 bases, and 19 bases lay in between. Germline V gene lookup returns CDR1 SGHTA and CDR2 FQGTGA. The DNA of the CDR3 is TGTGCCAGCAGCCCCATCCCCCCGGGGGGCAAGCTGTTTTTT. Translation: CASSPIPPGGKLFF.

Comment on this clonotype: Relative to the germline gene, one junction end is altered; a read error may explain this. The V and J genes are TRBV7-6 and TRBJ1-1; tentatively, D is TRBD1 (6 bases). This CDR3 is built from 14 residues. Per germline, CDR1 SGHVS and CDR2 FNYEAQ. The CDR3 here is CASSSTGKNTKAFF. The CDR3 DNA is TGTGCTAGCAGCTCCACAGGGAAGAACACTAAAGCTTTCTTT. The full variable domain, rest sourced from reference TRBV7-6 and TRBJ1-1, is GAGVSQSPRYKVTKRGQDVALRCDPISGHVSLYWYRQALGQGPEFLTYFNYEAQQDKSGLPNDRFSAERPEGSISTLTIQRTEQRDSAMYRCASSSTGKNTKAFFGQGTRLTVV.

The chain uses TRBV7-6 and TRBJ2-1, with 13 bases lining up with TRBD2. With V trimmed by 3 bases and J by 5 bases, 4 bases remained unmatched. Per germline, CDR1 SGHVS and CDR2 FNYEAQ. There are 16 residues in the CDR3. CDR3 DNA sequence: TGTGCCAGCAGCTTTACCGGGACTAGCGGGGACAATGAGCAGTTCTTC. Translating gives CASSFTGTSGDNEQFF.

The rearrangement links TRBV29-1 to TRBJ2-3, with D tentatively TRBD1 (6 bases). Trimming removed 6 bases from V and 5 bases from J, with 15 bases in between. The germline gives CDR1 SQVTM, CDR2 ANQGSEA. This CDR3 is 13 amino acids long. The DNA of the CDR3 is TGCAGCGTGATGGACAGTTCGGGAGATACGCAGTATTTT. The encoded protein is CSVMDSSGDTQYF.

The rearrangement joins TRBV27 to TRBJ2-1; TRBD1 aligns across 7 bases. The length of the CDR3 is 17 residues. V dropped 3 bases and J dropped 2; count of bases not matched to a gene: 10. Germline loops: CDR1 MNHEY, CDR2 SMNVEV (reference sequence). Here the CDR3 DNA reads TGTGCCAGCAGTTTGTCCTACAGGGGATGGACCTACAATGAGCAGTTCTTC. Translation gives CASSLSYRGWTYNEQFF.

In this sample, this clonotype turned up a few times. This chain connects TRBV7-8 to TRBJ1-2; a weak D match, TRBD1 (6 bases). The CDR3 consists of 12 residues. Trimming removed 7 bases at V and 6 bases at J, with 12 bases between. Germline CDR1 reads SGHVS; CDR2 reads FQNEAQ. In nucleotides, the CDR3 is TGTGCCAGCAACCTAGGGGGGGATGGCTACACCTTC. Translating it yields CASNLGGDGYTF.

This rearrangement joins TRBV14 to TRBJ2-7; D is unresolved. The CDR3 is 14 amino acids. CDR1 and CDR2 (germline): SGHDN, FVKESK. The ends were cut back, 0 bases at V and 7 bases at J, with 13 bases in the middle. The chain's CDR3 is CASSQDVMRPEQYF. The CDR3 nucleotides are TGTGCCAGCAGCCAAGACGTCATGCGCCCTGAGCAGTACTTC. Variable domain in full (rest from reference TRBV14 and TRBJ2-7): EAGVTQFPSHSVIEKGQTVTLRCDPISGHDNLYWYRRVMGKEIKFLLHFVKESKQDESGMPNNRFLAERTGGTYSTLKVQPAELEDSGVYFCASSQDVMRPEQYFGPGTRLTVT.

This clonotype has only a few counts. The genes are TRBV27 and TRBJ2-1; TRBD2 might be the D (5 bases). CDR3 length equals 14 residues. V was trimmed by 7 bases and J by 0 bases, leaving 10 bases between them. The germline CDR1 and CDR2 sequences are MNHEY and SMNVEV (reference sequence). CDR3 DNA: TGTGCCAGCACTAAGGCGGGCTCCTACAATGAGCAGTTCTTC. It is translated as CASTKAGSYNEQFF.

This clonotype came up a few times. V gene TRBV6-1 combines with J gene TRBJ1-6; D remains unclear. The germline V and J ends were trimmed by 2 bases and 13 bases, with 21 bases remaining between them. Germline V lookup: CDR1 MNHNS, CDR2 SASEGT. This CDR3 comprises 16 residues. The CDR3 reads CASSEYGSPSKMPLHF. The CDR3 nucleotides read TGTGCCAGCAGTGAATATGGCTCCCCTTCAAAAATGCCCCTCCACTTT.

V is TRBV19 and J is TRBJ1-2; no definite D call. In germline, CDR1 is LNHDA, CDR2 SQIVND (reference sequence). With 0 bases removed from V and 7 bases from J, the gap between germline ends came to 21 bases. There are 17 residues in the CDR3. The CDR3 nucleotides read TGTGCCAGTAGTATAGATACCATTCTCGCCCATTCGACTGGCTACACCTTC. It yields the protein CASSIDTILAHSTGYTF.

This clonotype was observed a handful of times. This chain joins TRBV19 and TRBJ1-5; D is undetermined. The germline V gene has CDR1 LNHDA and CDR2 SQIVND (reference sequence). The CDR3 sequence is 14 residues long. Between the trimmed V and J ends, which lost 6 bases and 3 bases, there was a span of 12 bases. CDR3 in DNA: TGTGCCAGTAGACACGAGGGTTACAATCAGCCCCAGCATTTT. Translated, it gives CASRHEGYNQPQHF.

With regard to this clonotype: A junction boundary mismatches the germline segment, possibly from a read error. V usage is TRBV27 and J usage is TRBJ2-7; D might be TRBD1 (6 bases). Germline V gives CDR1 MNHEY, CDR2 SMNVEV (reference sequence). The CDR3 loop spans 17 amino acids. The CDR3 loop is CANSTGQPSIPAYEQYF. The CDR3 coding sequence is TGTGCCAACAGTACCGGACAGCCCTCCATTCCGGCCTACGAGCAGTACTTC.

This clonotype was found many times. The CDR3 bases are TGTGCCAGCAGTTTGACTAGCGGGGGCTACCAAGAGACCCAGTACTTC. Translated: CASSLTSGGYQETQYF. This chain uses TRBV2 with TRBJ2-5, with 12 nucleotides matching TRBD2. Germline CDR1 SNHLY, CDR2 FYNNEI. The V and J ends lost 5 bases and 0 bases, in that order; junction bases with no gene match: 4. The CDR3 runs to 16 residues.

The genes are TRBV19 and TRBJ2-1; 7 bases agree with TRBD2. Trimming took 10 bases from V and 12 from J; bases not matched to a gene: 15. The CDR3 contains 13 residues. Germline V gene sequence: CDR1 LNHDA, CDR2 SQIVND (reference sequence). The CDR3 region is CATREGLDQGQFF. The CDR3 DNA reads TGTGCCACCCGGGAAGGACTAGATCAAGGGCAGTTCTTC.

This clonotype appeared many times. The rearrangement links TRBV19 to TRBJ2-1, with 11 bases aligning to TRBD2. V gave up 6 bases and J gave up 6 bases; unmatched junction bases: 7. Per the germline V gene, CDR1 is LNHDA and CDR2 is SQIVND (reference sequence). This CDR3 contains 15 residues. The CDR3 spells CASSPGLAGLNEQFF. For the CDR3, the DNA is TGTGCCAGTAGCCCCGGACTAGCGGGTCTCAATGAGCAGTTCTTC. Supplemented by reference TRBV19 and TRBJ2-1, the full variable domain reads DGGITQSPKYLFRKEGQNVTLSCEQNLNHDAMYWYRQDPGQGLRLIYYSQIVNDFQKGDIAEGYSVSREKKESFPLTVTSAQKNPTAFYLCASSPGLAGLNEQFFGPGTRLTVL.

The rearrangement links TRBV6-2 or TRBV6-3 to TRBJ2-3; the D is unclear. V lost 2 bases and J 1 base, leaving 13 bases between the germline ends. The CDR3 spans 16 residues. Germline CDR1 MNHEY, CDR2 SVGEGT. The CDR3 protein is CASSYDLSLGTDTQYF. Here the CDR3 DNA reads TGTGCCAGCAGTTACGATCTAAGCCTGGGCACAGATACGCAGTATTTT.

This clonotype was detected a few times. The chain combines TRBV25-1 with TRBJ1-2; D not certain. CDR1 and CDR2 (germline): MGHDK, SYGVNS. The CDR3 has 13 residues. V lost 5 bases and J 6 bases, leaving 13 bases between the germline ends. The CDR3 region is CASSRRLTDGYTF. CDR3 nucleotide sequence: TGTGCCAGCAGTCGGCGTCTGACGGATGGCTACACCTTC.

This clonotype has just a few counts. The genes are TRBV12-5 and TRBJ1-6, with a possible D match to TRBD1 (6 bases). The V gene's germline CDR1 is LGHNT and CDR2 FRNRAP. V shed 3 bases and J shed 9 bases, with 21 bases lying between them. This CDR3 spans 17 amino acids. The CDR3 reads CASGFGAGGDKGSPLHF. The CDR3 region has the DNA TGTGCTAGTGGTTTCGGCGCCGGAGGGGACAAAGGTTCACCCCTCCACTTT.

The V and J genes are TRBV12-3 or TRBV12-4 and TRBJ2-5; the match to TRBD1 covers 10 bases. V dropped 3 bases and J dropped 5; count of bases not matched to a gene: 9. The CDR3 has 16 amino acids. The CDR3 DNA is TGTGCCAGCAGTTTTCAGACAGGGGGCATGTCCGAGACCCAGTACTTC. Amino acids: CASSFQTGGMSETQYF.

This clonotype has more than one count but fewer than ten. The rearrangement uses TRBV9 and TRBJ2-6, with a possible D match to TRBD2 (6 bases). Germline lookup yields CDR1 SGDLS and CDR2 YYNGEE. CDR3 length equals 17 residues. V was trimmed by 0 bases and J by 2 bases, leaving 12 bases between them. The CDR3 loop is CASSVVLGGAGANVLTF. CDR3 DNA: TGTGCCAGCAGCGTAGTTTTAGGAGGGGCTGGGGCCAACGTCCTGACTTTC.